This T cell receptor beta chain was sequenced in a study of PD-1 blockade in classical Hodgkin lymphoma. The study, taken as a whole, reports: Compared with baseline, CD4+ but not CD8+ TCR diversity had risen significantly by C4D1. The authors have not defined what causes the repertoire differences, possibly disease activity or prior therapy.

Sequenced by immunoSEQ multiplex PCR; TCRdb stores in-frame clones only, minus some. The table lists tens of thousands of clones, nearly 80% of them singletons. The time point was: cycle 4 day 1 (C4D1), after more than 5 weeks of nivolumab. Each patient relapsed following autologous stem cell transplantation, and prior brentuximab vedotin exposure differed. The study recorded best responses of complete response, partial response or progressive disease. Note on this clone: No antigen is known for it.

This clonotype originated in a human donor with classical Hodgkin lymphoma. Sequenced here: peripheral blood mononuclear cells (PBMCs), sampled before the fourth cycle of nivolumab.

The CDR3 DNA reads TGTGCCAGCAGTTTATTCGCGGACAGGGGCTACGGCTACACCTTC. It codes for CASSLFADRGYGYTF. The chain has TRBV28 and TRBJ1-2, with TRBD1 matching 9 bases. CDR1 is MDHEN, CDR2 SYDVKM, per germline. The CDR3 has 15 residues. With V trimmed by 1 base and J by 8 bases, 8 bases remained unmatched.